This paragraph reports one T cell receptor beta chain. The sample originates from a study of OX40 agonist ivuxolimab in advanced cancers. Study summary: Three patients showed partial responses: one hepatocellular carcinoma and two cutaneous melanoma cases.

Here immunoSEQ multiplex PCR was the method, and the copy in TCRdb shows in-frame clones only, minus some. The sample has 45,000 or so clones, more than 70% seen once; the top ten hold approximately 16%. Trimming took off 2 bases at V and 5 bases at J, with 15 bases between the two ends. This CDR3 region has 15 residues. The germline V gene encodes CDR1 SGHDN and CDR2 FVKESK. The TCR was taken from an adult with an advanced solid tumor such as melanoma, head and neck, liver or kidney cancer. Sequences were derived from CD4+ or CD8+ T cells sorted from blood, sampled in a trial of the OX40 agonist ivuxolimab. This chain joins TRBV14 and TRBJ2-5, with D possibly TRBD2 on 5 matching bases. The CDR3 region has the DNA TGTGCCAGCAGCCAATTCGGTCGAGGGCCGGAGACCCAGTACTTC. It encodes CASSQFGRGPETQYF.